There are many counts of the clone carrying this T cell receptor beta chain. Time point specified: after neoadjuvant nivolumab, at surgical resection. Cohort: HPV-negative, locally advanced oral cavity squamous cell carcinoma patients. TCRdb's copy holds only in-frame clones and misses some; the assay was immunoSEQ multiplex PCR. The sample holds tens of thousands of clones, 35% to 50% seen once. This sample was included in a study of neoadjuvant anti-PD-1 for oral cavity cancer. This CDR3 has 15 amino acids. Trimming shortened V by 0 bases and J by 2 bases, and 10 bases separated the two germline ends. From germline, CDR1 is SGHRS and CDR2 YFSETQ.

This clonotype was obtained from a person between 40 and 80 years old with oral cavity squamous cell carcinoma. The sample in question was tumor tissue, obtained after nivolumab (anti-PD-1) treatment. This rearrangement joins TRBV5-1 to TRBJ2-3; maybe TRBD1 (5 bases). CDR3 amino acids: CASSLATGHTDTQYF. For the CDR3, the DNA is TGCGCCAGCAGCTTGGCAACAGGACACACAGATACGCAGTATTTT.